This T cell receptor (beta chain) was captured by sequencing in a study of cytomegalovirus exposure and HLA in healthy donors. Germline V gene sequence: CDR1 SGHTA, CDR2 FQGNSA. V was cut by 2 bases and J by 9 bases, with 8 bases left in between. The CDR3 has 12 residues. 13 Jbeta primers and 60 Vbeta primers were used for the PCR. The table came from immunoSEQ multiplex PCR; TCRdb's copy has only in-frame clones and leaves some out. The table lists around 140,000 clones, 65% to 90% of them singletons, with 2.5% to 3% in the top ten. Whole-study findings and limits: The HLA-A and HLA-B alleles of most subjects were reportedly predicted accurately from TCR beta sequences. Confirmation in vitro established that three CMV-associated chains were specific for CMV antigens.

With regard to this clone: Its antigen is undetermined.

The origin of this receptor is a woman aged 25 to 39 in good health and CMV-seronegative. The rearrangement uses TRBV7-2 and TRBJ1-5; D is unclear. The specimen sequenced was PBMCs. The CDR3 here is CASSLLRGPQHF. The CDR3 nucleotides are TGTGCCAGCAGCTTACTACGGGGGCCCCAGCATTTT.